Given below is one TCR beta chain in context. The clone's antigen remains unknown. Within one base of it there is no much larger clone, and no base qualities were kept. The entry originates in a study of shared clonotypes between healthy human individuals (dated by TCRdb to about 2020). Study-wide context: A few men and a couple of women, aged 18 to 49 years, made up the cohort. Per donor, three plates each were used for CD4 naive and CD4 memory, two for CD8 naive, and one for CD8 memory. The study deeply sequenced blood TCR repertoires of about 5 healthy adults to estimate repertoire size and the extent of clonotype sharing between individuals. Different laboratories and diverse techniques were used to prepare libraries and sequence TCR repertoires, to increase sequencing depth and limit assay-specific biases. Between about 0.8 and 9 billion PBMCs per donor were obtained by leukapheresis. What the authors observed across the whole study: Compared with non-shared clonotypes, clonotypes shared by all four sorted-subset donors had higher generation probabilities. Only blood was sampled, and tissue TCR repertoires likely differ from those in blood. Rarefaction of sorted-subset datasets indicated incomplete sequencing despite the large sequencing depth. The small number of donors limited the genetic and exposure-history diversity represented. Sharing across a few donors was observed for approximately 5% of naive CD4, 3% to 4% of naive CD8, roughly 2.3% of memory CD4, and around 0.4% of memory CD8 clonotypes. Pairwise subsampling indicated that sequencing depth was expected to affect the degree of clonotype sharing among donors. Larger estimated clonotype richness was generally found for naive subsets than for memory subsets.

The donors were healthy, HIV-negative adults who had no recently reported acute infections or vaccinations. Every donor was a Caucasian adult living in Nashville, Tennessee, USA. Magnetic negative selection was used to enrich CD4+ T cells, after which naive cells were positively selected on CD45RA and the negative fraction became the memory subset. Blood was obtained by leukapheresis, after which PBMCs were separated by Ficoll-Histopaque density gradient centrifugation and cryopreserved in liquid nitrogen vapor phase. Analytical flow cytometry was used to check the purity and quantity of every magnetically sorted T cell population. From each sorted fraction, genomic DNA was isolated and quantified by UV absorbance on a Nanodrop 2000c. TCR CDR3 regions were amplified from genomic DNA by multiplex PCR using the deep immunoSEQ assay. Extracted genomic DNA from each cell subset was distributed evenly across all wells of several immunoSEQ 96-well plates, and each plate was treated as a replicate. Each replicate PCR for sorted subsets received approximately 200 ng genomic DNA, equal to roughly 30,000 T cell genomes. The purified libraries were quantified using a Qubit 3.0 fluorometer, sized with a Bioanalyzer 2100, and then quantified again using the KAPA Library Quantification kit. Every immunoSEQ 96-well plate was sequenced on a separate single-read 150-cycle Illumina NextSeq 550 flow cell. The original pipeline was this. The immunoSEQ output contained only junctional sequences without quality scores, so filtering could not match that applied to full-length reads. Sequences were annotated with PyIR, a Python wrapper for IgBLAST v1.9, using IMGT germline references to assign V/J genes and CDR3. Reads were filtered out if the reads had weak V/J assignments (E-value above 1e-6), no CDR3, stop codons, out-of-frame junctions, or ambiguous translated residues. V3J clonotypes were defined as sequences sharing an identical inferred V gene, J gene, and CDR3 amino acid sequence. The percentage overlap between two repertoires was calculated by dividing the number of shared unique clonotypes by the size of the smaller repertoire. Repertoire richness was assessed with RTK rarefaction, the Chao1 estimator, and Recon v2.1 estimates of unobserved clonotypes. OLGA was used to compute generation probabilities for all TCRbeta clonotypes that the gDNA method yielded from a handful of donors. The source is immuneACCESS, and TCRdb retained only in-frame sequences with V and J called. Part of the clones is not carried over; for the studies checked, unresolved V genes explain less than half of this, and the remainder is unexplained. That table furnishes V, J and clone size, whereas the DNA furnished D and trimming. In this sample the table shows approximately 530,000 clones, approximately 95% of which occur a single time. Approximately 0.067% of the sample lies in the top ten.

The trim is 5 bases for V and 5 bases for J, with a gap of 13 bases between the germline ends. As encoded in the germline V gene, CDR1 is SGHRS while CDR2 is YFSETQ. The CDR3, from cysteine to phenylalanine, totals 14 residues. Kept here is only the CDR3 DNA, which spans 42 bases and is read in frame from base 1. This TCR was sampled from a woman younger than 45 in good health. The sample consisted of naive CD4+ T cells sorted from blood. Sample cell subset or site, as interpreted from the label and publication: CD45RA+ positively selected. Recombination linked TRBV5-1 to TRBJ2-2, with the D gene tentatively TRBD1 or TRBD2, based on 5 matching bases in each. At the DNA level, the sequence is TGCGCCAGCAGGGAGAGGGGCGCAACCGGGGAGCTGTTTTTT. Translated, this is CASRERGATGELFF.